The 18 T cell receptor beta chains listed next were all sequenced from one sample in a study of T cell repertoires in cytomegalovirus infection. MiXCR was run by TCRdb on the reads, yielding one entry per CDR3 protein. Of about 530,000 distinct CDR3 sequences detected, around 27% appear once; the ten largest clones hold over 10%. The specimen was PBMCs. These receptors originate from a human donor in good health (CMV status not recorded). Some clones in this sample may be carry-over from other donors' samples.

This clonotype was observed a few times. The rearrangement uses TRBV12-3 or TRBV12-4 and TRBJ2-1; 10 bases line up with TRBD2. Trimming cost V 4 bases and J 9 bases; bases outside gene matches: 21. The CDR3 contains 19 residues. CDR3 protein: CASSSSAGRPGTSAAEQFF. CDR3 bases: TGTGCCAGCAGTTCCTCAGCAGGGAGGCCCGGGACTAGCGCCGCTGAGCAGTTCTTC.

The chain couples TRBV5-6 to TRBJ2-1; 12 bases match TRBD2. The germline gives CDR1 SGHDT, CDR2 YYEEEE. The CDR3 extends over 14 amino acids. V lost 4 bases, J lost 8 bases, and 4 bases stayed unmatched. The CDR3 DNA reads TGTGCCAGCAGCCGGACTAGCGGGACAGATGAGCAGTTCTTC. Protein sequence: CASSRTSGTDEQFF.

This clonotype was seen a handful of times. The V call is TRBV6-6, the J call TRBJ2-7; 8 bases are shared with TRBD2. With V trimmed by 2 bases and J by 5 bases, 8 bases remained unmatched. The CDR3 sequence is 15 residues long. In germline, CDR1 is MNHNY, CDR2 SVGAGI (reference sequence). CDR3 protein: CASSYSGGSGDEQYF. CDR3 bases: TGTGCCAGCAGTTACAGCGGGGGCTCGGGAGACGAGCAGTACTTC.

This clonotype occurred many times. The V and J genes are TRBV7-2 and TRBJ1-1; D not resolved. Germline loops: CDR1 SGHTA, CDR2 FQGNSA. Deletions cut 1 base from V and 5 bases from J, with 8 bases between. The CDR3 runs to 13 residues. CDR3 sequence (DNA): TGTGCCAGCAGCTTAGTAGAGGGTACTGAAGCTTTCTTT. Encoded protein: CASSLVEGTEAFF.

The sample holds a few counts of this clonotype. The chain is built from TRBV12-3 or TRBV12-4 and TRBJ2-1; TRBD2 matches at 7 bases. The J segment lost 9 bases and the V segment lost 5 bases, leaving 10 bases of the junction unmatched. This CDR3 is 14 amino acids long. CDR3 protein: CASSPRGAGIEQFF. CDR3 DNA: TGTGCCAGCAGTCCACGGGGAGCGGGAATTGAGCAGTTCTTC.

This clonotype was recorded a few times. J is TRBJ1-2 and V is TRBV28; D unresolved. The germline V gene encodes CDR1 MDHEN and CDR2 SYDVKM. This CDR3 contains 12 residues. The V gene lost 11 bases and the J gene lost 8 bases, with 18 bases spanning the gap. The CDR3 here is CAAGRVLEGYTF. CDR3 nucleotide sequence: TGTGCCGCTGGACGGGTATTGGAAGGCTACACCTTC.

The table lists this clonotype with many counts. The chain couples TRBV7-2 to TRBJ2-1; D call uncertain. CDR1 and CDR2 (germline): SGHTA, FQGNSA. The V gene lost 4 bases and the J gene lost 4 bases, with 5 bases spanning the gap. The CDR3 has 12 amino acids. CDR3 amino acids: CASSSTYNEQFF. DNA for the CDR3: TGTGCCAGCAGCTCCACTTACAATGAGCAGTTCTTC.

This clonotype came up a few times. The CDR3 loop reads CASSATDGRTEAFF. The CDR3 DNA reads TGTGCCAGCAGTGCAACGGACGGGCGCACTGAAGCTTTCTTT. This chain links TRBV2 with TRBJ1-1, with D uncertain. The CDR3 has 14 residues. Trimming removed 4 bases at V and 4 bases at J, with 13 bases between. The V gene's germline CDR1 is SNHLY and CDR2 FYNNEI. The entire variable domain, with the rest obtained from reference TRBV2 and TRBJ1-1, is as follows: EPEVTQTPSHQVTQMGQEVILRCVPISNHLYFYWYRQILGQKVEFLVSFYNNEISEKSEIFDDQFSVERPDGSNFTLKIRSTKLEDSAMYFCASSATDGRTEAFFGQGTRLTVV.

This clonotype was recorded at least ten times. This rearrangement joins TRBV7-8 to TRBJ2-2, with D unresolved. The length of the CDR3 is 15 residues. In germline, CDR1 is SGHVS, CDR2 FQNEAQ. V was cut by 5 bases and J by 1 base, with 11 bases left in between. Here the CDR3 DNA reads TGTGCCAGCAGCCGGACCCCAATGAACACCGGGGAGCTGTTTTTT. It specifies CASSRTPMNTGELFF.

This chain uses TRBV13 with TRBJ1-6, with D perhaps TRBD1 (6 bases). CDR3 length: 16 amino acids. The germline V gene has CDR1 PRHDT and CDR2 FYEKMQ (reference sequence). With 3 bases removed from V and 9 bases from J, the gap between germline ends came to 18 bases. The CDR3 sequence: CASSLGQGKGGSPLHF. CDR3 in DNA: TGTGCCAGCAGCTTGGGGCAGGGGAAGGGTGGTTCACCCCTCCACTTT. Filled out from reference TRBV13 and TRBJ1-6, the complete variable domain reads AAGVIQSPRHLIKEKRETATLKCYPIPRHDTVYWYQQGPGQDPQFLISFYEKMQSDKGSIPDRFSAQQFSDYHSELNMSSLELGDSALYFCASSLGQGKGGSPLHFGNGTRLTVT.

The J gene is TRBJ2-5, the V gene TRBV6-2 or TRBV6-3, with TRBD2 identical over 10 bases. Germline CDR1 and CDR2: MNHEY and SVGEGT. The J segment lost 4 bases and the V segment lost 5 bases, leaving 4 bases of the junction unmatched. This CDR3 has 14 residues. The CDR3 here is CASSDSGRGETQYF. DNA for the CDR3: TGTGCCAGCAGTGACAGCGGGAGGGGAGAGACCCAGTACTTC.

This clonotype was observed once. The chain uses TRBV4-2 and TRBJ2-1, with 14 bases lining up with TRBD2. This CDR3 has 16 amino acids. Trimming cost V 3 bases and J 10 bases; bases outside gene matches: 8. The germline CDR1 and CDR2 sequences are LGHNA and YNFKEQ. CDR3 protein: CASSQAGTSGRREQFF. The CDR3 DNA is TGTGCCAGCAGCCAGGCCGGGACTAGCGGGAGACGAGAGCAGTTCTTC.

At least ten counts were recorded for this clonotype. The chain combines TRBV7-2 with TRBJ2-1; a possible D gene is TRBD1 (5 bases). The CDR3 extends over 13 amino acids. V dropped 5 bases and J dropped 13 bases, with 18 bases sitting between them. In germline, CDR1 is SGHTA, CDR2 FQGNSA. The CDR3 nucleotides read TGTGCCAGCAGCCCCTTTGGACCCAGGGCACAGTTCTTC. Protein sequence: CASSPFGPRAQFF.

The CDR3 sequence is CASSEYGAGNEQFF. CDR3 sequence (DNA): TGTGCCAGCAGTGAATACGGAGCTGGGAATGAGCAGTTCTTC. The rearrangement links TRBV25-1 to TRBJ2-1; D gene ambiguous. V was cut by 0 bases and J by 7 bases, with 10 bases left in between. Looked up from germline, CDR1 is MGHDK and CDR2 is SYGVNS. CDR3 length equals 14 residues.

Here the CDR3 DNA reads TGTGCCAGCAGCTTAGAGGTGGTGAGCTCCAATGAGCAGTTCTTC. This codes for CASSLEVVSSNEQFF. The V and J genes are TRBV7-9 and TRBJ2-1; no clear D. Germline assignment: CDR1 SEHNR and CDR2 FQNEAQ (reference sequence). Trimming took 1 base from V and 6 from J, leaving 13 bases between them. The CDR3 spans 15 residues.

On this clonotype: The germline gene is not matched at one end of the junction; a read error may be the cause. This chain joins TRBV7-7 and TRBJ2-3; 7 positions agree with TRBD2. The CDR3 has 15 amino acids. Germline CDR1 reads SSHAT; CDR2 reads FNYEAQ (reference sequence). The CDR3 nucleotides are TGTGCTAGCAGCGTGCTAGGCGGGAGCGCAGATACGCAGTATTTT. Protein sequence: CASSVLGGSADTQYF.

This sequence joins TRBV29-1 and TRBJ2-1; TRBD2 matches at 14 bases. Germline V gene data show CDR1 as SQVTM and CDR2 as ANQGSEA. The CDR3 loop spans 14 amino acids. After removal of 6 bases from V and 7 bases from J, the junction contained 5 bases not matched to a gene. This chain's CDR3 is CSVGTSGSLNEQFF. In DNA form, the CDR3 reads TGCAGCGTGGGGACTAGCGGGAGTCTTAATGAGCAGTTCTTC.

The rearrangement uses TRBV7-2 and TRBJ2-2, with 11 bases aligning to TRBD2. The CDR3 totals 17 residues. V lost 3 bases, J lost 6 bases, and 9 bases stayed unmatched. CDR1 is SGHTA and CDR2 is FQGNSA in the germline V gene. In nucleotides, the CDR3 is TGTGCCAGCAGCTTCGCCGGGACTAGCGGTTCAGCCGGGGAGCTGTTTTTT. It yields the protein CASSFAGTSGSAGELFF.